The 21 T cell receptor beta chains below come from one sample, sequenced in a study of cytomegalovirus exposure and HLA in healthy donors (TCRdb year 2017). The library came from the immunoSEQ multiplex PCR assay. This is the immuneACCESS table as TCRdb keeps it, with only in-frame sequences that have V and J called. A part of the clones is gone; compared with another copy, unresolved V genes explain less than half, and the rest is unexplained. The sample table shows over 110,000 clones, and around 87% are seen once. The ten biggest clones cover 8.5% to 9.5% of the sample. Sequenced material: PBMCs. The receptors originated from a man aged 18 to 29 in good health and CMV-seropositive.

This clone was observed a handful of times. This sequence joins TRBV7-9 and TRBJ2-5; TRBD1 aligns across 12 bases. CDR3 size: 16 residues. The V gene's germline CDR1 is SEHNR and CDR2 FQNEAQ (reference sequence). After removal of 5 bases from V and 2 bases from J, the junction contained 6 bases not matched to a gene. In DNA form, the CDR3 reads TGTGCCAGCAGCCCTGGGACAGGGGGCCTACAAGAGACCCAGTACTTC. It translates to CASSPGTGGLQETQYF.

The chain carries TRBV7-2 and TRBJ2-4; no firm D call. V lost 2 bases and J 7 bases, leaving 6 bases between the germline ends. This CDR3 comprises 12 residues. Germline assignment: CDR1 SGHTA and CDR2 FQGNSA. The CDR3 nucleotides are TGTGCCAGCAGCTTATTCGCGAACATTCAGTACTTC. Translating it yields CASSLFANIQYF.

The chain has TRBV5-1 and TRBJ1-1; the D gene is possibly TRBD1 (5 bases). Trimming took 2 bases from V and 6 from J, leaving 17 bases between them. Germline-derived CDR1 and CDR2 are SGHRS and YFSETQ. The CDR3 covers 15 residues. In DNA form, the CDR3 reads TGCGCCAGCAGCTTACAGGCTCAGACAAACGCTGAAGCTTTCTTT. It specifies CASSLQAQTNAEAFF.

The rearrangement links TRBV28 to TRBJ2-5; D unclear. V was shortened by 2 bases and J by 4 bases, with 8 bases between the two germline ends. The germline CDR1 and CDR2 sequences are MDHEN and SYDVKM. There are 13 residues in the CDR3. CDR3 amino acids: CASSLPGSETQYF. CDR3 in DNA: TGTGCCAGCAGTTTACCCGGGTCAGAGACCCAGTACTTC.

The chain combines TRBV10-3 with TRBJ1-5, with 10 bases fitting TRBD1. This CDR3 comprises 15 residues. Germline CDR1 reads ENHRY; CDR2 reads SYGVKD. J gave up 6 bases and V 7 bases, and 9 bases lay outside the gene matches. The CDR3 DNA follows: TGTGCCATCAAAGAGGGGACAGGGGAGAGTCAGCCCCAGCATTTT. Translated: CAIKEGTGESQPQHF.

V gene TRBV2 combines with J gene TRBJ1-3, with TRBD1 matching over 10 bases. The CDR3 sequence is 13 residues long. Germline values: CDR1 SNHLY, CDR2 FYNNEI. V lost 6 bases to trimming and J lost 11 bases; unmatched junction nucleotides: 7. Here the CDR3 DNA reads TGTGCCAGCAGCCCGGGACAGGGGTTCTCCATATATTTT. It is translated as CASSPGQGFSIYF.

The table lists this clone with a few counts. The rearrangement uses TRBV18 and TRBJ1-6; weak D call: TRBD1 (5 bases). The CDR3 has 15 amino acids. Trimming took 0 bases from V and 10 from J, leaving 13 bases between them. Per germline, CDR1 KGHSH and CDR2 LQKENI. The CDR3 DNA reads as TGTGCCAGCTCACCACCGGCGCAGGGAAGATCACCCCTCCACTTT. Translated: CASSPPAQGRSPLHF.

This clone was picked up one time. The gene calls are TRBV5-4 and TRBJ2-7; 8 bases agree with TRBD2. This CDR3 has 15 residues. Trimming at V came to 2 bases and at J to 3 bases, leaving 7 bases not matched to a gene. Looked up from germline, CDR1 is SGHNT and CDR2 is YYREEE (reference sequence). The CDR3 nucleotides read TGTGCCAGCAGCTTCGGACTAGCTGAGTACTACGAGCAGTACTTC. Protein sequence: CASSFGLAEYYEQYF.

The rearrangement links TRBV5-4 to TRBJ1-1, with TRBD1 matching over 11 bases. Germline V gene data show CDR1 as SGHNT and CDR2 as YYREEE (reference sequence). V dropped 4 bases and J dropped 2; count of bases not matched to a gene: 4. This CDR3 contains 15 residues. The CDR3, as DNA: TGTGCCAGCAGCCAGGGGACAGGGGGTAACACTGAAGCTTTCTTT. It translates to CASSQGTGGNTEAFF.

V and J are TRBV9 and TRBJ1-1; D not resolved. The CDR3 runs 16 residues. Germline V gene data show CDR1 as SGDLS and CDR2 as YYNGEE. The V and J ends lost 0 bases and 5 bases respectively, with 17 bases between them. The CDR3 is CASSVDSSTGGTEAFF. The CDR3 nucleotides read TGTGCCAGCAGCGTAGACTCCTCGACGGGAGGTACTGAAGCTTTCTTT. Using reference TRBV9 and TRBJ1-1 for the parts outside the CDR3, the full variable domain is DSGVTQTPKHLITATGQRVTLRCSPRSGDLSVYWYQQSLDQGLQFLIQYYNGEERAKGNILERFSAQQFPDLHSELNLSSLELGDSALYFCASSVDSSTGGTEAFFGQGTRLTVV.

The chain recombines TRBV18 with TRBJ2-7; D is possibly TRBD1 (5 bases). The CDR3 spans 14 residues. Trimming cost V 3 bases and J 2 bases, with 11 bases left between them. Per germline, CDR1 KGHSH and CDR2 LQKENI. The CDR3 nucleotides read TGTGCCAGCTCACCTTTAAGGGGAACCTACGAGCAGTACTTC. The encoded protein is CASSPLRGTYEQYF.

The chain recombines TRBV7-6 with TRBJ1-1; TRBD1 might be the D (5 bases). The germline CDR1 and CDR2 sequences are SGHVS and FNYEAQ. V lost 4 bases and J lost 1, with 16 bases in between. The CDR3 is made up of 16 amino acids. The CDR3 here is CASSSRSGLENTEAFF. As DNA, the CDR3 is TGTGCCAGCAGCTCAAGGTCAGGGCTAGAGAACACTGAAGCTTTCTTT.

The chain combines TRBV27 with TRBJ2-6; D might be TRBD2 (5 bases). Germline assignment: CDR1 MNHEY and CDR2 SMNVEV (reference sequence). This CDR3 region has 15 residues. V lost 8 bases and J lost 11, with 22 bases in between. CDR3 nucleotide sequence: TGTGCCAGCTCAAAGCTCGGGGTCTACAACGACGTCCTGACTTTC. It translates to CASSKLGVYNDVLTF. The whole variable domain, remainder taken from reference TRBV27 and TRBJ2-6, is EAQVTQNPRYLITVTGKKLTVTCSQNMNHEYMSWYRQDPGLGLRQIYYSMNVEVTDKGDVPEGYKVSRKEKRNFPLILESPSPNQTSLYFCASSKLGVYNDVLTFGAGSRLTVL.

The chain uses TRBV5-4 and TRBJ2-7; 9 bases map to TRBD1. V was pared by 4 bases and J by 5 bases, with 7 bases of the junction left unmatched. Germline lookup yields CDR1 SGHNT and CDR2 YYREEE (reference sequence). This CDR3 comprises 14 residues. CDR3 nucleotides: TGTGCCAGCAGCCCGGGACAGGGAATCGACGAGCAGTACTTC. The encoded protein is CASSPGQGIDEQYF.

This chain links TRBV2 with TRBJ2-7, with a possible D match to TRBD1 (5 bases). The CDR3 is 12 amino acids. Germline lookup yields CDR1 SNHLY and CDR2 FYNNEI. The ends were cut back, 5 bases at V and 3 bases at J, with 8 bases in the middle. The CDR3 coding sequence is TGTGCCAGCAGTCCAGGGATCTACGAGCAGTACTTC. Translating gives CASSPGIYEQYF.

The J gene is TRBJ2-1, the V gene TRBV5-1; D may be TRBD1 (5 bases). Germline assignment: CDR1 SGHRS and CDR2 YFSETQ. This CDR3 has 13 amino acids. The V end lost 3 bases, the J end lost 3 bases, and 7 bases lay between the germline ends. CDR3 in amino acids: CASSSQGYNEQFF. In DNA, the CDR3 is TGCGCCAGCAGCTCGCAGGGCTACAATGAGCAGTTCTTC.

This clone was observed once. The chain combines TRBV5-5 with TRBJ1-1, with TRBD1 identical over 7 bases. The CDR3 totals 13 residues. Germline V CDR1 and CDR2: SGHKS, YYEKEE (reference sequence). V lost 3 bases and J lost 11; bases outside the gene matches: 10. The CDR3 region has the DNA TGTGCCAGCAGCTCCAAACAGGGGTTTGGGGCTTTCTTT. This encodes CASSSKQGFGAFF.

This chain uses TRBV5-8 with TRBJ1-2; possible D gene TRBD1, 5 bases. Germline assignment: CDR1 SGHTS and CDR2 YDEGEE. The germline V and J ends were trimmed by 3 bases and 8 bases, with 17 bases remaining between them. CDR3 size: 14 residues. DNA for the CDR3: TGTGCCAGCAGCTGGAGAGGGGAGGCGAGAGGCTACACCTTC. Its translation is CASSWRGEARGYTF.

This clone was picked up one time. The chain combines TRBV19 with TRBJ1-6; unclear D gene. CDR1 LNHDA and CDR2 SQIVND come from the germline V gene (reference sequence). V dropped 7 bases and J dropped 0 bases, with 7 bases sitting between them. The CDR3 loop spans 14 amino acids. The CDR3 DNA follows: TGTGCCAGTACCGATAGCTCCTATAATTCACCCCTCCACTTT. Amino acids: CASTDSSYNSPLHF.

The CDR3 DNA is TGTGCCAGCAGCAGGGACACCCTGAACACTGAAGCTTTCTTT. Amino acids: CASSRDTLNTEAFF. The chain couples TRBV7-6 to TRBJ1-1; a weak D match, TRBD1 (6 bases). The germline V gene has CDR1 SGHVS and CDR2 FNYEAQ. This CDR3 has 14 amino acids. The V end lost 5 bases, the J end lost 0 bases, and 10 bases lay between the germline ends. The full variable domain, completed using reference TRBV7-6 and TRBJ1-1, is GAGVSQSPRYKVTKRGQDVALRCDPISGHVSLYWYRQALGQGPEFLTYFNYEAQQDKSGLPNDRFSAERPEGSISTLTIQRTEQRDSAMYRCASSRDTLNTEAFFGQGTRLTVV.

The chain links TRBV11-3 to TRBJ2-3, with D unclear. Germline lookup yields CDR1 SGHNT and CDR2 YENEEA. CDR3 size: 14 residues. V was trimmed by 2 bases and J by 2 bases, leaving 8 bases between them. The CDR3 protein is CASSLLRNTDTQYF. CDR3 DNA sequence: TGTGCCAGCAGCTTATTGCGCAACACAGATACGCAGTATTTT.